These 11 T cell receptor beta chains originate from one sample sequenced in a study of shared clonotypes between healthy human individuals. Sequenced by immunoSEQ multiplex PCR; TCRdb stores in-frame clones only, minus some. Of roughly 640,000 clones listed, approximately 79% are singletons. The source material was memory CD4+ T cells sorted from blood. Documented subset: CD45RA-negative fraction. These receptor sequences come from a woman in her 30s in good health.

This chain uses TRBV19 with TRBJ2-5, with TRBD2 matching over 9 bases. The germline gives CDR1 LNHDA, CDR2 SQIVND (reference sequence). J gave up 1 base and V 3 bases, and 9 bases lay outside the gene matches. CDR3 length: 17 residues. The CDR3 reads CASSIGVTSGFQETQYF. DNA of the CDR3: TGTGCCAGTAGTATTGGGGTTACTAGCGGGTTCCAAGAGACCCAGTACTTC. The variable domain in full, with the rest retrieved from reference TRBV19 and TRBJ2-5, is DGGITQSPKYLFRKEGQNVTLSCEQNLNHDAMYWYRQDPGQGLRLIYYSQIVNDFQKGDIAEGYSVSREKKESFPLTVTSAQKNPTAFYLCASSIGVTSGFQETQYFGPGTRLLVL.

The V gene is TRBV19, the J gene TRBJ1-1, with D tentatively TRBD1 (5 bases). Germline V gives CDR1 LNHDA, CDR2 SQIVND (reference sequence). Trimming left V 0 bases short and J 0 bases short, with 8 bases between. This CDR3 has 15 amino acids. CDR3 nucleotide sequence: TGTGCCAGTAGTATAGATTTGGGGCTGAACACTGAAGCTTTCTTT. It yields the protein CASSIDLGLNTEAFF.

The rearrangement uses TRBV25-1 and TRBJ2-7, with D maybe TRBD2 (6 bases). V was shortened by 5 bases and J by 4 bases, with 18 bases between the two germline ends. The CDR3 totals 15 residues. In germline, CDR1 is MGHDK, CDR2 SYGVNS. The CDR3 spells CASSSAGGRVYEQYF. The CDR3, as DNA: TGTGCCAGCAGTTCAGCGGGCGGCAGGGTTTACGAGCAGTACTTC.

The chain has TRBV30 and TRBJ2-3; a weak D match, TRBD1 (6 bases). Per the germline V gene, CDR1 is GTSNPN and CDR2 is SVGIG (reference sequence). The CDR3 is 14 amino acids. V was clipped by 4 bases and J by 4 bases, with 15 bases between them. CDR3 nucleotides: TGTGCCTGGACCCCCTGGGGACAAGCAGATACGCAGTATTTT. Amino acids: CAWTPWGQADTQYF.

The CDR3 region is CAWSVNREETQYF. DNA for the CDR3: TGTGCCTGGAGTGTAAACAGGGAAGAGACCCAGTACTTC. V gene TRBV30 combines with J gene TRBJ2-5; the D gene is possibly TRBD1 (6 bases). V was trimmed by 0 bases and J by 3 bases, leaving 8 bases between them. Germline CDR1 and CDR2: GTSNPN and SVGIG (reference sequence). The CDR3 contains 13 residues.

The chain links TRBV5-1 to TRBJ2-6, with D unclear. V was shortened by 3 bases and J by 4 bases, with 14 bases between the two germline ends. Germline CDR1 is SGHRS and CDR2 is YFSETQ. The CDR3 is 16 residues long. The chain's CDR3 is CASSSSVLEGANVLTF. CDR3 in DNA: TGCGCCAGCAGCTCCTCCGTCCTTGAGGGGGCCAACGTCCTGACTTTC.

The chain employs TRBV2 and TRBJ2-7; a weak D match, TRBD1 (5 bases). The germline gives CDR1 SNHLY, CDR2 FYNNEI. The CDR3 has 15 residues. Trimming took off 3 bases at V and 5 bases at J, with 17 bases between the two ends. The DNA of the CDR3 is TGTGCCAGCAGTGACGGCCCAGGGTGGGTGGACGAGCAGTACTTC. Amino acids: CASSDGPGWVDEQYF.

This clone appeared a few times. The V gene is TRBV4-2, the J gene TRBJ2-7; D possibly uses TRBD1 or TRBD2 (6 bases each). Germline V gene data show CDR1 as LGHNA and CDR2 as YNFKEQ. Trimming took 3 bases from V and 5 from J, leaving 8 bases between them. CDR3 length equals 12 residues. For the CDR3, the DNA is TGTGCCAGCAGCCAGAGGGGGGACGAGCAGTACTTC. Its translation is CASSQRGDEQYF.

The CDR3 region has the DNA TGTGCCTGGGCGGGGGCTGGGGATCAGCCCCAGCATTTT. Its translation: CAWAGAGDQPQHF. This sequence joins TRBV30 and TRBJ1-5, with D perhaps TRBD1 (6 bases). Trimming took 5 bases from V and 5 from J, leaving 13 bases between them. The CDR3 has 13 residues. Germline V CDR1 and CDR2: GTSNPN, SVGIG (reference sequence).

This clone was picked up one time. The J gene is TRBJ2-3, the V gene TRBV7-7; 7 nucleotides match TRBD1. CDR1 SSHAT and CDR2 FNYEAQ come from the germline V gene (reference sequence). V was clipped by 5 bases and J by 1 base; unmatched bases: 9. This CDR3 is 16 amino acids long. The CDR3 loop is CASSRLRGSGTDTQYF. Here the CDR3 DNA reads TGTGCCAGCAGCCGACTCAGGGGGTCGGGCACAGATACGCAGTATTTT. Full variable domain (remainder filled in from reference TRBV7-7 and TRBJ2-3): GAGVSQSPRYKVTKRGQDVTLRCDPISSHATLYWYQQALGQGPEFLTYFNYEAQPDKSGLPSDRFSAERPEGSISTLTIQRTEQRDSAMYRCASSRLRGSGTDTQYFGPGTRLTVL.

Comments on this clone: A much more abundant neighbour one base away suggests this may be a read error. The rearrangement joins TRBV28 to TRBJ2-7, with 8 nucleotides matching TRBD2. The CDR3 runs to 16 residues. Germline values: CDR1 MDHEN, CDR2 SYDVKM. The CDR3 here is CASSLRTSSRHYGQYF. Written as DNA, the CDR3 is TGTGCCAGCAGTTTGAGGACTAGCTCAAGACACTACGGGCAGTACTTC.